The present T cell receptor beta chain was sequenced within a study of CD8 T cells in Susac syndrome. The authors carried out high-throughput sequencing of TCR beta. They applied it to CD8+ and CD4+ T cells obtained from blood. Each multiple sclerosis control was a treatment-naive patient with relapsing-remitting disease that was either stable or active. In regard to this clonotype: Its specificity is unknown.

Study findings and constraints: The number of individuals included in the study's TCR sequencing and HLA analysis was acknowledged as relatively small.

The RNA input was roughly 0.45 to 1 ug, and it was reverse transcribed with random hexamers. With immunoSEQ multiplex PCR, TCR beta CDR3 was amplified across 54 Vbeta and 13 Jbeta. A single record per CDR3 protein comes from TCRdb applying MiXCR to the immunoSEQ multiplex PCR reads. The data contain 150,000 to 180,000 distinct CDR3 sequences, nearly 97% of them singletons. This CDR3 region has 14 residues. Germline lookup yields CDR1 DFQATT and CDR2 SNEGSKA (reference sequence). Trimming left V 0 bases short and J 7 bases short, with 15 bases between. The material sequenced was CD8+ T cells from PBMCs. The receptor's source is a human donor with multiple sclerosis. V is TRBV20-1 and J is TRBJ1-2; possibly TRBD1 for D (6 bases). The CDR3: CSARDGGHRLGYTF. CDR3 DNA: TGCAGTGCTAGAGACGGGGGGCATCGTCTTGGCTACACCTTC.